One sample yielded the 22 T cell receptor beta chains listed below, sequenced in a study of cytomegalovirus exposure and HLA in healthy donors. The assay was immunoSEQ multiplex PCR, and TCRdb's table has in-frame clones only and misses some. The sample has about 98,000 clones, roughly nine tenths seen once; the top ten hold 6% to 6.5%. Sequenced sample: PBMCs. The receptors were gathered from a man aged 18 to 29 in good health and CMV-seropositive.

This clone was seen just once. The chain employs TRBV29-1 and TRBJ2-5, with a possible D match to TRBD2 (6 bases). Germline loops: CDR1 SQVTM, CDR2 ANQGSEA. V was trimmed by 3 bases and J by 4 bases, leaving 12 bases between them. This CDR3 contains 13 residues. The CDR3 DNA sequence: TGCAGCGTTGACTCGGGGGTCGGAGAGACCCAGTACTTC. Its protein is CSVDSGVGETQYF.

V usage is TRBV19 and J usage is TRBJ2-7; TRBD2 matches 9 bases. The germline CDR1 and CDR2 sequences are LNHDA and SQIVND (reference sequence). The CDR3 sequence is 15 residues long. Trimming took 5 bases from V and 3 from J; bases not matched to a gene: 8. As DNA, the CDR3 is TGTGCCAGTAGTCGGCTAGCGGGGATGGACTACGAGCAGTACTTC. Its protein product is CASSRLAGMDYEQYF.

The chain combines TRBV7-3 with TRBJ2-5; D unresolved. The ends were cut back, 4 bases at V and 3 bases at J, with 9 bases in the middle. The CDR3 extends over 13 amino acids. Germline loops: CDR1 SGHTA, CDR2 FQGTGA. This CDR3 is CASSSYLEETQYF. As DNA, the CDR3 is TGTGCCAGCAGCTCTTACTTGGAAGAGACCCAGTACTTC.

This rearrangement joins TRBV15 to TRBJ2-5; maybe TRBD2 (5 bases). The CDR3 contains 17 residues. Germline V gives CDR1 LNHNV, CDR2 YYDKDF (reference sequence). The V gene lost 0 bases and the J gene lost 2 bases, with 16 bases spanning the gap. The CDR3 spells CATSRDRPRGGQETQYF. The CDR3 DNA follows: TGTGCCACCAGCAGAGATCGGCCGAGAGGAGGACAAGAGACCCAGTACTTC.

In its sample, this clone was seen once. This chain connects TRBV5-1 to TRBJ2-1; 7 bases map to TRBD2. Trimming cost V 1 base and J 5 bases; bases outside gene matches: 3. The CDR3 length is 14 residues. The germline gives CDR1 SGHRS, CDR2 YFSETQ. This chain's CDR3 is CASSLSGVDNEQFF. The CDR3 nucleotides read TGCGCCAGCAGCTTGAGCGGGGTAGACAATGAGCAGTTCTTC.

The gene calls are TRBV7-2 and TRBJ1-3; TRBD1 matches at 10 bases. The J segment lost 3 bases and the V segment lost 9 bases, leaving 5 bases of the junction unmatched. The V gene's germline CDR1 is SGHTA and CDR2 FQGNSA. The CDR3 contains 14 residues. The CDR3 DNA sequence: TGTGCCAGTGGGGACAGGGGAGGTGGAAACACCATATATTTT. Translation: CASGDRGGGNTIYF.

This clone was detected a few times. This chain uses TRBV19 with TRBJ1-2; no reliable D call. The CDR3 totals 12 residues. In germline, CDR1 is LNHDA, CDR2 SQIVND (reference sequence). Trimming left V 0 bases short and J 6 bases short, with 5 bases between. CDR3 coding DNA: TGTGCCAGTAGTATAGATCTTGATGGCTACACCTTC. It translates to CASSIDLDGYTF.

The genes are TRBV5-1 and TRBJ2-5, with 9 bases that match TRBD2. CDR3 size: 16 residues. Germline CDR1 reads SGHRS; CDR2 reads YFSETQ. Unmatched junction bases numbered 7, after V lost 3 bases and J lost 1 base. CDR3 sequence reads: CASSWAAGGLQETQYF. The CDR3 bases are TGCGCCAGCAGCTGGGCAGCGGGGGGTCTCCAAGAGACCCAGTACTTC.

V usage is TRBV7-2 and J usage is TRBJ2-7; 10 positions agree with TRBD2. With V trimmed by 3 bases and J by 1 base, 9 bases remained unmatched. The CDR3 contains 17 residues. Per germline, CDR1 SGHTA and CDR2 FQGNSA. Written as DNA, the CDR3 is TGTGCCAGCAGCTTCCGTAGGGCTAGCGGGGGTTCCTACGAGCAGTACTTC. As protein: CASSFRRASGGSYEQYF.

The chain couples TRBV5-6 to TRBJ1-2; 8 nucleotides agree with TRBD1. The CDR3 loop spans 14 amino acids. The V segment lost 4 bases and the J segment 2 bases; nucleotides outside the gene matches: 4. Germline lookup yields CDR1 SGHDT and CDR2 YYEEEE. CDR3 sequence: CASSRGQGNYGYTF. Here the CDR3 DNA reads TGTGCCAGCAGCCGAGGACAGGGAAACTATGGCTACACCTTC.

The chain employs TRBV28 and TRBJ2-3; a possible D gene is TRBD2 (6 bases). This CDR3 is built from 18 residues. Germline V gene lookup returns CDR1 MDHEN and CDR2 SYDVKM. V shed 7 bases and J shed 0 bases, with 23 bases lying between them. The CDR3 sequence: CASTPVAGLAYSTDTQYF. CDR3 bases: TGTGCCAGCACCCCCGTTGCGGGGCTAGCGTATAGCACAGATACGCAGTATTTT.

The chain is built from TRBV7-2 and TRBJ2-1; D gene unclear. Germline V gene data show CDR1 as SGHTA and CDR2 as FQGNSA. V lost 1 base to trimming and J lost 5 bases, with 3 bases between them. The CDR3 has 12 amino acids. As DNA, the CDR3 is TGTGCCAGCAGCTTAGTTAACAATGAGCAGTTCTTC. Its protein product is CASSLVNNEQFF.

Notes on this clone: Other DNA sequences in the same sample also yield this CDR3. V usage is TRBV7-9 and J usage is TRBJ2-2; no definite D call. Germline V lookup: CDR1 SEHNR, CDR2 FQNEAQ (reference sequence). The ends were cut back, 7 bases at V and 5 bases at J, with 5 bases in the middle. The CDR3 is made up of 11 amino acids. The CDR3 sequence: CASTLTGELFF. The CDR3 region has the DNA TGTGCCAGCACCCTTACCGGGGAGCTGTTTTTT.

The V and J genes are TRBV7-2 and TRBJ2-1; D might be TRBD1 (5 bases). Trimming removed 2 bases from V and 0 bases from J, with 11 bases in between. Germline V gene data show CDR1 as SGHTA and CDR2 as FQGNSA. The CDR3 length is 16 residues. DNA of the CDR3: TGTGCCAGCAGCTTACAGGGTCAGAGCTCCTACAATGAGCAGTTCTTC. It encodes CASSLQGQSSYNEQFF.

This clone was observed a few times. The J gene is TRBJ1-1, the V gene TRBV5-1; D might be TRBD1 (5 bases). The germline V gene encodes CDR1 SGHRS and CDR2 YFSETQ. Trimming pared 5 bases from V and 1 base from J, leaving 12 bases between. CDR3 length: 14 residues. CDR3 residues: CASRGTTQNTEAFF. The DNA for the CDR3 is TGCGCCAGCAGGGGGACTACCCAGAACACTGAAGCTTTCTTT.

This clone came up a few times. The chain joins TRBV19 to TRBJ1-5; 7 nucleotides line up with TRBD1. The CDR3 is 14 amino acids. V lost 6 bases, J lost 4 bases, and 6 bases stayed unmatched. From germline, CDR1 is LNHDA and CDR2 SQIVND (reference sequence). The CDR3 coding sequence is TGTGCCAGTAGCCAGCCAGGGGGAAATCAGCCCCAGCATTTT. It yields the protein CASSQPGGNQPQHF.

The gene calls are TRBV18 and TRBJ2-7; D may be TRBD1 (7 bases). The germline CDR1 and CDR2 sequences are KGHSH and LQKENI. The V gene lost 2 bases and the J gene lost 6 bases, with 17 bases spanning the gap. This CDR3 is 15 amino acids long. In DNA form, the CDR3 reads TGTGCCAGCTCACCAACTAACAGGGGAGGAGGCGAGCAGTACTTC. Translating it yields CASSPTNRGGGEQYF.

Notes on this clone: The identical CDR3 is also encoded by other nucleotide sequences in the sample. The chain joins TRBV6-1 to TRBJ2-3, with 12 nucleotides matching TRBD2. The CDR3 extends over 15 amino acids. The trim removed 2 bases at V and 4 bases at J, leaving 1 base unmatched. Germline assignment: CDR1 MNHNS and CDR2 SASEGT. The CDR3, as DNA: TGTGCCAGCAGTGAACTAGCGGGGGGGCCAGATACGCAGTATTTT. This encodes CASSELAGGPDTQYF.

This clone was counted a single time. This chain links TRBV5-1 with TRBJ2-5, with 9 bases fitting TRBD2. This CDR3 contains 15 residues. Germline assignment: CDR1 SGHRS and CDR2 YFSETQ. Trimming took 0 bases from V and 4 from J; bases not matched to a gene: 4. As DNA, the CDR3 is TGCGCCAGCAGCTTGGTCGGTAGCGGGGGAGAGACCCAGTACTTC. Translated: CASSLVGSGGETQYF.

CDR3 protein: CASSGSVNTEAFF. For the CDR3, the DNA is TGTGCCAGCAGCGGGTCAGTGAACACTGAAGCTTTCTTT. This sequence joins TRBV9 and TRBJ1-1; no clear D gene. Germline CDR1 SGDLS, CDR2 YYNGEE. With 3 bases removed from V and 0 bases from J, the gap between germline ends came to 6 bases. The CDR3 consists of 13 residues.

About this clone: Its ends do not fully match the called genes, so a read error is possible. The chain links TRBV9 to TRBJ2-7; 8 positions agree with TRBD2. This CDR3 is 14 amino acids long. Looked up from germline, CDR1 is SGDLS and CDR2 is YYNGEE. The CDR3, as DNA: TGTGCCAGCAGCTCGGGGACTAGTTTTCCCCATATTACATTC. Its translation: CASSSGTSFPHITF.

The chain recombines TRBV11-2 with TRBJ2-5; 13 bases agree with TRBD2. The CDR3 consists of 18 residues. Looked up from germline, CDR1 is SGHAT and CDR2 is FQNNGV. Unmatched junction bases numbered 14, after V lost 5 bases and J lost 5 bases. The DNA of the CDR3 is TGTGCCAGCAGCCCCGGGACTAGCGGGGTCCCCGTCGTTGAGACCCAGTACTTC. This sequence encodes CASSPGTSGVPVVETQYF.